This T cell receptor beta chain came from a study of CD8+CD57+ T cells in acquired aplastic anemia. For the study at large: About 3 ug was the average amount of DNA from sorted CD4+ and CD8+ cells. Study results and caveats: No significant patient-versus-control difference appeared in CD8+ Simpson's diversity.

Profiles of TCR beta VDJ and CDR3 were generated from a genomic DNA template. TCRdb used MiXCR to reprocess the reads, holding one entry per CDR3 protein. The sample consists of roughly 61,000 distinct CDR3 sequences, 55% to 70% of them appearing once. The CDR3 runs to 14 residues. Per the germline V gene, CDR1 is SGHVS and CDR2 is FNYEAQ. Trimming took 4 bases from V and 2 from J; bases not matched to a gene: 1. On this clonotype: No antigen is known for it.

An expansion of CD8+CD57+ cells by flow cytometry had been shown in patients chosen for sequencing. Severe acquired aplastic anemia affected all patients. At the time of blood sampling, patients had not yet received any therapy. V gene TRBV7-6 combines with J gene TRBJ2-1, with TRBD2 identical over 8 bases. Sequencing was carried out using sorted CD4+, CD8+, or CD8+CD57+ T cells (not recorded which) from PBMCs. This clonotype was sampled from a human donor with aplastic anemia. The CDR3 DNA follows: TGTGCCAGCAGCTCGGGGGGGCCCTACAATGAGCAGTTCTTC. It yields the protein CASSSGGPYNEQFF.